The table lists the clone carrying this TCR beta chain with a few counts. CDR1 and CDR2 (germline): MNHNS, SASEGT. This CDR3 comprises 14 residues. V lost 3 bases to trimming and J lost 2 bases, with 11 bases between them. Using immunoSEQ multiplex PCR, the repertoire was profiled, and TCRdb retains in-frame clones only, with some absent. The repertoire holds 30,000 or so clones, with roughly 85% as singletons. The data were taken from a study of OX40 agonist ivuxolimab in advanced cancers. The specimen comprised CD4+ or CD8+ T cells sorted from blood, sampled in a trial of the OX40 agonist ivuxolimab. V is TRBV6-1 and J is TRBJ2-7; D assignment may be TRBD1 or TRBD2 (5 bases each). The sequence came from an adult with an advanced solid tumor such as melanoma, head and neck, liver or kidney cancer. Written as DNA, the CDR3 is TGTGCCAGCAGTGAGATCGGGACGACCTACGAGCAGTACTTC. Its protein is CASSEIGTTYEQYF.